These 7 T cell receptor beta chains originate from one sample sequenced in a study of cytomegalovirus exposure and HLA in healthy donors. Vbeta (60) and Jbeta (13) primers were used in the PCR. The repertoire was sequenced with immunoSEQ multiplex PCR; TCRdb's copy has only in-frame clones and lacks some. The table includes around 140,000 clones, just under 90% detected once. Source material: PBMCs. Every receptor here comes from a woman aged 25 to 45 in good health and CMV-seronegative.

The CDR3 loop is CSAGRSKTQYF. The CDR3 nucleotides read TGCAGTGCGGGGAGATCGAAGACCCAGTACTTC. The genes are TRBV20-1 and TRBJ2-5; maybe TRBD2 (5 bases). The V gene lost 6 bases and the J gene lost 6 bases, with 11 bases spanning the gap. CDR1 is DFQATT and CDR2 is SNEGSKA in the germline V gene (reference sequence). There are 11 residues in the CDR3.

The rearrangement uses TRBV10-3 and TRBJ2-3, with 8 bases lining up with TRBD1. V was clipped by 5 bases and J by 5 bases; unmatched bases: 3. Germline V gene lookup returns CDR1 ENHRY and CDR2 SYGVKD. The CDR3 contains 13 residues. The DNA of the CDR3 is TGTGCCATCAGTCGGACAGGGCGAGATACGCAGTATTTT. Protein sequence: CAISRTGRDTQYF.

The chain is built from TRBV19 and TRBJ2-1; the match to TRBD2 covers 7 bases. The CDR3 has 17 amino acids. Trimming took 8 bases from V and 8 from J; bases not matched to a gene: 21. CDR1 LNHDA and CDR2 SQIVND come from the germline V gene (reference sequence). CDR3: CASSSAALARTGDEQFF. CDR3 bases: TGTGCCAGTTCCTCCGCCGCACTAGCGAGGACGGGGGATGAGCAGTTCTTC.

This chain connects TRBV6-6 to TRBJ2-3; D ambiguous. The CDR3 runs 13 residues. Germline values: CDR1 MNHNY, CDR2 SVGAGI (reference sequence). V shed 5 bases and J shed 2 bases, with 8 bases lying between them. The CDR3 loop is CASSRSLTDTQYF. The CDR3 DNA sequence: TGTGCCAGCAGTCGTAGCCTCACAGATACGCAGTATTTT.

This clone was seen a few times. The chain has TRBV5-1 and TRBJ1-1; the D is unclear. CDR1 is SGHRS and CDR2 is YFSETQ in the germline V gene. This CDR3 has 13 residues. V dropped 4 bases and J dropped 1 base, with 8 bases sitting between them. This CDR3 is CASSVQRNTEAFF. The CDR3 nucleotides read TGCGCCAGCAGCGTTCAGCGGAACACTGAAGCTTTCTTT.

This clone was counted once. The rearrangement uses TRBV18 and TRBJ2-2; 9 bases match TRBD1. The CDR3 has 19 amino acids. Per the germline V gene, CDR1 is KGHSH and CDR2 is LQKENI. After removal of 3 bases from V and 5 bases from J, the junction contained 16 bases not matched to a gene. DNA of the CDR3: TGTGCCAGCTCACCGAATACGATGACAGGGGGAGGTGATACCGGGGAGCTGTTTTTT. This encodes CASSPNTMTGGGDTGELFF.

The rearrangement links TRBV19 to TRBJ1-5; D gene ambiguous. Germline-derived CDR1 and CDR2 are LNHDA and SQIVND (reference sequence). Trimming pared 3 bases from V and 0 bases from J, leaving 9 bases between. The CDR3 consists of 15 residues. The CDR3 nucleotides are TGTGCCAGTAGTATCATGAACTATAGCAATCAGCCCCAGCATTTT. Residues: CASSIMNYSNQPQHF.